The sequence of this T cell receptor beta chain was determined in a study of T-cell reconstitution after alpha-beta-depleted transplantation in children (dated by TCRdb to about 2016). Background for the entire study: Using TCR repertoire profiling, the study followed T-cell immune reconstitution in a quantitative way in children after TCRalphabeta/CD19-depleted allogeneic hematopoietic cell transplantation.

Libraries were prepared through PCR. TCRdb records Illumina HiSeq 2500 as the sequencer. Molecular barcoding was employed in the preparation of TCR libraries, with unique molecular identifiers being used to normalize TCRbeta repertoire quantification. The public reads were reanalyzed by TCRdb: fastp trimming at Q25, MiXCR alignment, in-frame beta chains only. Identical CDR3 proteins give one entry, which carries the most common genes and DNA. The sample profile shows about 500,000 distinct CDR3 sequences; approximately 32% of them were found once. 2% to 3% of the sample belongs to the ten largest clones. V sheds 3 bases and J sheds 4 bases, leaving 9 bases between their ends. CDR1 and CDR2 were assigned from the germline V gene (reference sequence) as SEHNR and FQNEAQ. The CDR3 spans 14 residues, from the cysteine through the phenylalanine. Left in the record is the CDR3 DNA by itself, 42 bases read in frame from the first base.

Turning to this clonotype: Its antigen is not yet known. No base quality values were provided; no much bigger clone lies one nucleotide off.

The rearrangement combines TRBV7-9 with TRBJ2-2, and TRBD2 may be the D gene, going by 6 matching bases. This receptor was taken from a human donor who donated a stem cell graft to a child with aplastic anemia. Source: PBMCs from the stem cell graft donor, taken from the stem cell graft. CDR3 loop: CASSFTGSTGELFF. The DNA sequence is given as TGTGCCAGCAGCTTCACCGGGAGCACCGGGGAGCTGTTTTTT.